These 14 T cell receptor beta chains share one sample of origin, sequenced in a study of shared clonotypes between healthy human individuals. Some clones are missing from TCRdb's copy, which holds only in-frame ones; the method was immunoSEQ multiplex PCR. Of some 2.1 million clones listed, around 95% were seen once; the top ten hold under 0.15%. Sequenced input: naive CD4+ T cells sorted from blood. Stated subset: CD45RA+ positively selected. The receptors were gathered from a man aged 18 to 30 in good health.

The chain carries TRBV5-5 and TRBJ1-3, with D perhaps TRBD1 (5 bases). Germline assignment: CDR1 SGHKS and CDR2 YYEKEE (reference sequence). The length of the CDR3 is 14 residues. Trimming removed 0 bases from V and 9 bases from J, with 13 bases in between. DNA for the CDR3: TGTGCCAGCAGCTTGGGGCTGGGGGATACCACCATATATTTT. It is translated as CASSLGLGDTTIYF.

CDR3 in amino acids: CASSRADRGSYEQYF. The CDR3 region has the DNA TGTGCCAGCAGCCGAGCGGACAGGGGTTCCTACGAGCAGTACTTC. The chain joins TRBV6-5 to TRBJ2-7, with 9 bases that match TRBD1. The J segment lost 1 base and the V segment lost 6 bases, leaving 7 bases of the junction unmatched. This CDR3 region has 15 residues. CDR1 and CDR2 (germline): MNHEY, SVGAGI.

This rearrangement joins TRBV13 to TRBJ1-4; D possibly corresponds to TRBD1 (6 bases). The CDR3 consists of 14 residues. Germline lookup yields CDR1 PRHDT and CDR2 FYEKMQ (reference sequence). The ends were cut back, 3 bases at V and 7 bases at J, with 12 bases in the middle. The CDR3, as DNA: TGTGCCAGCAGCTTCCGGGGGGCTGTTGAAAAACTGTTTTTT. Its translation is CASSFRGAVEKLFF.

The chain joins TRBV7-9 to TRBJ1-1, with 9 bases matching TRBD1. Per germline, CDR1 SEHNR and CDR2 FQNEAQ (reference sequence). The CDR3 runs to 15 residues. The V segment lost 5 bases and the J segment 5 bases; nucleotides outside the gene matches: 9. The CDR3 spells CASSLGTGRSTEAFF. The CDR3 region has the DNA TGTGCCAGCAGCCTAGGGACAGGGAGGTCTACTGAAGCTTTCTTT.

This clone showed up just once. The chain has TRBV6-5 and TRBJ2-5; TRBD1 aligns across 7 bases. There are 13 residues in the CDR3. Germline CDR1 and CDR2: MNHEY and SVGAGI. Losses at the gene ends were 5 bases for V and 9 bases for J; bases not matched to a gene: 9. The CDR3 sequence: CASSQQGTSAQYF. The DNA of the CDR3 is TGTGCCAGCAGTCAACAGGGGACCTCGGCCCAGTACTTC.

This clone was detected a few times. The sample contains more than one DNA sequence encoding this CDR3. The CDR3, as DNA: TGTGCCACCAGCAGAGATAGGGGTGAAAAACTGTTTTTT. Translation gives CATSRDRGEKLFF. This sequence joins TRBV15 and TRBJ1-4, with D perhaps TRBD1 (5 bases). This CDR3 spans 13 amino acids. The germline gives CDR1 LNHNV, CDR2 YYDKDF (reference sequence). Trimming took off 0 bases at V and 7 bases at J, with 6 bases between the two ends. Drawing the rest from reference TRBV15 and TRBJ1-4, the complete variable domain is DAMVIQNPRYQVTQFGKPVTLSCSQTLNHNVMYWYQQKSSQAPKLLFHYYDKDFNNEADTPDNFQSRRPNTSFCFLDIRSPGLGDTAMYLCATSRDRGEKLFFGSGTQLSVL.

The J gene is TRBJ1-2, the V gene TRBV18; TRBD1 matches 7 bases. Per the germline V gene, CDR1 is KGHSH and CDR2 is LQKENI. Trimming cost V 6 bases and J 2 bases; bases outside gene matches: 6. This CDR3 is built from 14 residues. The chain's CDR3 is CASSRDSENYGYTF. In DNA, the CDR3 is TGTGCCAGCTCCCGGGACAGTGAGAACTATGGCTACACCTTC.

The genes are TRBV7-2 and TRBJ1-6; D gene ambiguous. V lost 5 bases and J lost 4, with 9 bases in between. CDR1 and CDR2 from the germline V gene are SGHTA and FQGNSA. CDR3 length: 14 residues. CDR3 bases: TGTGCCAGCAGCCTCACAGCGTATAATTCACCCCTCCACTTT. Protein product: CASSLTAYNSPLHF.

A remark on this clone: This clone may be a read error of a much larger clone one base away. Other DNA sequences in the sample encode the same CDR3. This chain links TRBV9 with TRBJ1-1; D remains unclear. This CDR3 has 13 amino acids. Per germline, CDR1 SGDLS and CDR2 YYNGEE. V lost 0 bases and J 3 bases, leaving 6 bases between the germline ends. This CDR3 is CASSVDEDTEAFF. CDR3 sequence (DNA): TGTGCCAGCAGCGTAGACGAGGACACTGAAGCTTTCTTT.

The chain combines TRBV4-3 with TRBJ2-2; D gene unclear. The germline V gene encodes CDR1 LGHNA and CDR2 YSLEER. With 3 bases removed from V and 4 bases from J, the gap between germline ends came to 15 bases. This CDR3 is built from 16 residues. CDR3 loop: CASSQLGTPGTGELFF. CDR3 DNA: TGCGCCAGCAGCCAGCTTGGCACCCCGGGCACCGGGGAGCTGTTTTTT.

V gene TRBV30 combines with J gene TRBJ1-4, with D hard to call. This CDR3 is built from 13 residues. The germline V gene encodes CDR1 GTSNPN and CDR2 SVGIG (reference sequence). The V end was cut by 3 bases, the J end by 6 bases, with 11 bases between. The CDR3 DNA sequence: TGTGCCTGGAGAGACGGACCTTATGAAAAACTGTTTTTT. Translation: CAWRDGPYEKLFF. The full variable domain, with the rest looked up from reference TRBV30 and TRBJ1-4, is SQTIHQWPATLVQPVGSPLSLECTVEGTSNPNLYWYRQAAGRGLQLLFYSVGIGQISSEVPQNLSASRPQDRQFILSSKKLLLSDSGFYLCAWRDGPYEKLFFGSGTQLSVL.

Turning to this clone: Other nucleotide sequences from this sample produce the same CDR3. CDR3 amino acids: CASSLSGTTYEQYF. CDR3 nucleotides: TGTGCCAGCAGCTTAAGCGGGACGACCTACGAGCAGTACTTC. V and J are TRBV7-2 and TRBJ2-7; TRBD2 matches 7 bases. The CDR3 covers 14 residues. V dropped 2 bases and J dropped 2; count of bases not matched to a gene: 3. Germline V CDR1 and CDR2: SGHTA, FQGNSA.

V is TRBV18 and J is TRBJ1-1, with TRBD1 identical over 8 bases. The junction had 10 bases not matched to a gene; V was cut back by 6 bases and J by 4 bases. CDR3 size: 15 residues. CDR1 KGHSH and CDR2 LQKENI come from the germline V gene. The CDR3 loop reads CASSRDRGIGTEAFF. The CDR3, as DNA: TGTGCCAGCTCCCGTGACAGGGGTATAGGCACTGAAGCTTTCTTT.

The chain employs TRBV29-1 and TRBJ2-3, with TRBD2 as a possible D gene (7 bases). CDR3 length equals 14 residues. Trimming took off 3 bases at V and 2 bases at J, with 12 bases between the two ends. Looked up from germline, CDR1 is SQVTM and CDR2 is ANQGSEA. The CDR3: CSVENRGATDTQYF. The CDR3 nucleotides are TGCAGCGTTGAGAATCGGGGGGCCACAGATACGCAGTATTTT.